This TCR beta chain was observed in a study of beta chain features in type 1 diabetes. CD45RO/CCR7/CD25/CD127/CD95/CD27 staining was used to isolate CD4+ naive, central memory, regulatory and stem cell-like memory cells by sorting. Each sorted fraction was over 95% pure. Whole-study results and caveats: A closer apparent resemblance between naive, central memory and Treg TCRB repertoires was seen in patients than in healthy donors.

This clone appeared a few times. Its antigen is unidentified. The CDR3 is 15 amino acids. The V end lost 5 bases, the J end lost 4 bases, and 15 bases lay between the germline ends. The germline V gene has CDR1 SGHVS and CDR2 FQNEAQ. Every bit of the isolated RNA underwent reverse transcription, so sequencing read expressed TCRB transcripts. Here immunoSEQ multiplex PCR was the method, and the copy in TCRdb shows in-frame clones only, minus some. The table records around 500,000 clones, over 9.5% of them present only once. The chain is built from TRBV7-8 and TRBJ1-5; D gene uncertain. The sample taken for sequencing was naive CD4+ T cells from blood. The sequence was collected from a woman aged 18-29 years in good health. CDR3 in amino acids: CASSLSRWRNQPQHF. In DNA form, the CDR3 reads TGTGCCAGCAGCCTATCCCGGTGGAGAAATCAGCCCCAGCATTTT.